This T cell receptor (beta chain) originates from a study of blood T cell repertoires in COVID-19. Study in general: Samples of COVID-19 (acute and convalescent) were obtained from the United States, Italy and Spain.

Per the original methods: From reference gene primer amplification, estimates of nucleated cell counts were derived. Assay used: immunoSEQ multiplex PCR; TCRdb lists only in-frame clones, some missing. The V and J calls and clone size come from that table; D and trimming were worked out from the DNA. The sample contains 150,000 to 250,000 clones, about 93% of which appear only once. The length of the CDR3 is 15 residues. V was clipped by 0 bases and J by 8 bases, with 16 bases between them. In germline, CDR1 is MNHEY, CDR2 SVGEGT. Material for sequencing was peripheral blood. This chain uses TRBV6-2 or TRBV6-3 with TRBJ1-2; TRBD1 is a possible D gene (5 bases). The sequence was obtained from a man aged 25-40 years with COVID-19, enrolled during active disease. The chain's CDR3 is CASSYSQSGLAGYTF. The CDR3 nucleotides are TGTGCCAGCAGTTACTCACAATCAGGGTTGGCAGGCTACACCTTC.